The 31 T cell receptor beta chains given below trace back to one sample, sequenced in a study of shared clonotypes between healthy human individuals. The table came from immunoSEQ multiplex PCR; TCRdb's copy has only in-frame clones and leaves some out. The data contain approximately 1.5 million clones, roughly 98.5% of them singletons. Sequencing was performed on naive CD4+ T cells sorted from blood. Regarding subset: CD45RA+ positively selected. These receptors all stem from a man aged 30 to 39 in good health.

The chain has TRBV21-1 and TRBJ1-1; the table gives TRBD1 as D, unverified against the DNA. TRBV21-1 is a pseudogene locus. There are 14 residues in the CDR3. CDR3 coding DNA: TGTGCCAGCAGCAAAGCTCAGGGGGCCACTGAAGCTTTCTTT. Its protein is CASSKAQGATEAFF.

V gene TRBV7-9 combines with J gene TRBJ2-2; 10 bases agree with TRBD2. Trimming at V came to 1 base and at J to 4 bases, leaving 9 bases not matched to a gene. Germline V CDR1 and CDR2: SEHNR, FQNEAQ (reference sequence). The CDR3 is 18 amino acids. The CDR3 DNA follows: TGTGCCAGCAGCTTAGTAGCTAGCGGGAGATATGGCACCGGGGAGCTGTTTTTT. It is translated as CASSLVASGRYGTGELFF.

V is TRBV10-2 and J is TRBJ2-5; 9 nucleotides line up with TRBD1. This CDR3 is built from 16 residues. Per the germline V gene, CDR1 is WSHSY and CDR2 is SAAADI. The trim removed 4 bases at V and 2 bases at J, leaving 8 bases unmatched. The CDR3: CASSAPGTGYQETQYF. The CDR3, as DNA: TGCGCCAGCAGTGCCCCCGGGACAGGGTATCAAGAGACCCAGTACTTC.

The chain recombines TRBV5-1 with TRBJ2-2, with 12 bases matching TRBD1. V shed 4 bases, J shed 6 bases, and the junction held 7 bases outside the gene matches. Germline V gene sequence: CDR1 SGHRS, CDR2 YFSETQ. The CDR3 has 16 amino acids. As DNA, the CDR3 is TGCGCCAGCAGCCGGGGACAGGGGGCGATTGCCGGGGAGCTGTTTTTT. Encoded protein: CASSRGQGAIAGELFF.

This clone was found once. The chain couples TRBV28 to TRBJ1-4, with D possibly matching TRBD1 (5 bases). This CDR3 contains 16 residues. V lost 6 bases and J lost 8, with 22 bases in between. Per the germline V gene, CDR1 is MDHEN and CDR2 is SYDVKM. The chain's CDR3 is CASRATTGGGGEKLFF. CDR3 sequence (DNA): TGTGCCAGCAGAGCAACCACAGGAGGCGGGGGAGAAAAACTGTTTTTT.

This chain joins TRBV4-1 and TRBJ2-1; 7 positions agree with TRBD1. The V and J ends lost 5 bases and 4 bases, in that order; junction bases with no gene match: 5. There are 14 residues in the CDR3. Per germline, CDR1 MGHRA and CDR2 YSYEKL. CDR3 protein: CASSRDSGYNEQFF. The CDR3 coding sequence is TGCGCCAGCAGCAGGGACAGTGGATACAATGAGCAGTTCTTC.

The V gene is TRBV6-6, the J gene TRBJ2-3; 9 bases are shared with TRBD2. V lost 8 bases, J lost 6 bases, and 3 bases stayed unmatched. CDR1 and CDR2 (germline): MNHNY, SVGAGI (reference sequence). This CDR3 is built from 12 residues. DNA for the CDR3: TGTGCCAGCCGGCTAGCGGGGGATACGCAGTATTTT. This codes for CASRLAGDTQYF.

The chain joins TRBV14 to TRBJ1-1, with 7 nucleotides matching TRBD1. The CDR3 runs to 15 residues. Trimming cost V 4 bases and J 1 base; bases outside gene matches: 6. CDR1 is SGHDN and CDR2 is FVKESK in the germline V gene. Here the CDR3 reads CASSPTRTGNTEAFF. The CDR3 region has the DNA TGTGCCAGCAGCCCCACAAGGACAGGGAACACTGAAGCTTTCTTT.

The chain combines TRBV5-1 with TRBJ2-1; 9 positions agree with TRBD2. The CDR3 runs 15 residues. J lost 5 bases, V lost 0 bases, and 3 bases had no gene match. Germline loops: CDR1 SGHRS, CDR2 YFSETQ. CDR3 coding DNA: TGCGCCAGCAGCTTGGCTAGCGGGATCGACAATGAGCAGTTCTTC. This gives the protein CASSLASGIDNEQFF.

The V call is TRBV19, the J call TRBJ2-7; 8 bases line up with TRBD2. Trimming removed 6 bases from V and 5 bases from J; junction bases left unmatched: 15. Germline lookup yields CDR1 LNHDA and CDR2 SQIVND (reference sequence). The CDR3 length is 16 residues. CDR3 DNA: TGTGCCAGTAGGTTGGTAGCGGGAACAAGACACCACGAGCAGTACTTC. Protein sequence: CASRLVAGTRHHEQYF. Filled out from reference TRBV19 and TRBJ2-7, the complete variable domain reads DGGITQSPKYLFRKEGQNVTLSCEQNLNHDAMYWYRQDPGQGLRLIYYSQIVNDFQKGDIAEGYSVSREKKESFPLTVTSAQKNPTAFYLCASRLVAGTRHHEQYFGPGTRLTVT.

The chain employs TRBV6-5 and TRBJ1-2; a possible D gene is TRBD1 (6 bases). Germline CDR1 is MNHEY and CDR2 is SVGAGI. The CDR3 has 14 residues. V was pared by 5 bases and J by 4 bases, with 14 bases between. The CDR3 DNA follows: TGTGCCAGCAGTCTGAGCGGGACATCCTATGGCTACACCTTC. The encoded protein is CASSLSGTSYGYTF.

The chain uses TRBV13 and TRBJ2-2; D gene unclear. Germline V gene sequence: CDR1 PRHDT, CDR2 FYEKMQ (reference sequence). This CDR3 comprises 16 residues. V lost 1 base and J lost 3, with 12 bases in between. CDR3 nucleotides: TGTGCCAGCAGCTTAGCTTGGGGTAGGGACACCGGGGAGCTGTTTTTT. Protein sequence: CASSLAWGRDTGELFF.

The genes are TRBV25-1 and TRBJ2-3, with D uncertain. The V gene's germline CDR1 is MGHDK and CDR2 SYGVNS. The CDR3 runs 12 residues. Trimming stripped 7 bases from V and 3 bases from J, with 8 bases between. The CDR3 DNA sequence: TGTGCCAGCAAGGATGCGACAGATACGCAGTATTTT. Protein sequence: CASKDATDTQYF.

V gene TRBV27 combines with J gene TRBJ1-3; TRBD1 matches 8 bases. Germline V gives CDR1 MNHEY, CDR2 SMNVEV (reference sequence). The CDR3 has 15 residues. V gave up 5 bases and J gave up 4 bases; unmatched junction bases: 7. The CDR3 DNA sequence: TGTGCCAGCAGTCCTCGACAGGGGAGCGGAAACACCATATATTTT. Translated, it gives CASSPRQGSGNTIYF.

The chain has TRBV15 and TRBJ2-7; no firm D call. Trimming took 5 bases from V and 0 from J, leaving 8 bases between them. Per the germline V gene, CDR1 is LNHNV and CDR2 is YYDKDF (reference sequence). The CDR3 is 13 residues long. The CDR3 region has the DNA TGTGCCACCAGCCCACGACTCTCCTACGAGCAGTACTTC. This translates into CATSPRLSYEQYF.

The chain employs TRBV28 and TRBJ2-7, with a weak D call TRBD1 (6 bases). Trimming took 6 bases from V and 3 from J, leaving 18 bases between them. Germline lookup yields CDR1 MDHEN and CDR2 SYDVKM. This CDR3 is built from 15 residues. Here the CDR3 reads CASRNGQPFYYEQYF. The DNA of the CDR3 is TGTGCCAGCAGGAACGGACAGCCTTTTTACTACGAGCAGTACTTC.

This chain links TRBV18 with TRBJ2-5; possible D gene TRBD1, 6 bases. V was cut by 5 bases and J by 1 base, with 11 bases left in between. Germline CDR1 KGHSH, CDR2 LQKENI. There are 14 residues in the CDR3. The CDR3 DNA reads as TGTGCCAGCTCAGATCTAGGGGGCCAAGAGACCCAGTACTTC. Amino acids: CASSDLGGQETQYF.

The genes are TRBV6-5 and TRBJ2-7; either TRBD1 or TRBD2 may fit D (5 bases each). The germline V and J ends were trimmed by 2 bases and 3 bases, with 17 bases remaining between them. The CDR3 has 16 amino acids. CDR1 is MNHEY and CDR2 is SVGAGI in the germline V gene. For the CDR3, the DNA is TGTGCCAGCAGTTACGGTTTCGGGACGGACCTCTACGAGCAGTACTTC. As protein: CASSYGFGTDLYEQYF.

This chain uses TRBV5-1 with TRBJ1-1; 8 nucleotides match TRBD1. The CDR3 contains 17 residues. Germline trimming cut 4 bases from V and 0 bases from J; bases unmatched to any gene: 11. The germline CDR1 and CDR2 sequences are SGHRS and YFSETQ. For the CDR3, the DNA is TGCGCCAGCAGCGTAGACCGGGACAGGTTCTTGAACACTGAAGCTTTCTTT. Encoded protein: CASSVDRDRFLNTEAFF.

CDR3 loop: CASSLEAGLSYEQYF. CDR3 DNA: TGTGCCAGCAGCTTAGAAGCGGGGTTATCCTACGAGCAGTACTTC. V usage is TRBV11-3 and J usage is TRBJ2-7, with 7 bases aligning to TRBD2. Germline CDR1 reads SGHNT; CDR2 reads YENEEA. V trimming: 0 bases; J trimming: 1 base; junction bases outside the gene matches: 3. The CDR3 loop spans 15 amino acids. Full variable domain (rest looked up from reference TRBV11-3 and TRBJ2-7): EAGVVQSPRYKIIEKKQPVAFWCNPISGHNTLYWYLQNLGQGPELLIRYENEEAVDDSQLPKDRFSAERLKGVDSTLKIQPAELGDSAVYLCASSLEAGLSYEQYFGPGTRLTVT.

As concerns this clone: Other DNA sequences in the sample encode the same CDR3. The chain recombines TRBV15 with TRBJ2-7, with TRBD1 as a possible D gene (5 bases). This CDR3 region has 14 residues. Germline CDR1 is LNHNV and CDR2 is YYDKDF (reference sequence). V lost 0 bases and J lost 2, with 8 bases in between. The CDR3 coding sequence is TGTGCCACCAGCAGAGATCAGGGCCCCTACGAGCAGTACTTC. Encoded protein: CATSRDQGPYEQYF.

V is TRBV7-2 and J is TRBJ2-3, with D possibly matching TRBD1 (5 bases). The CDR3 is made up of 15 amino acids. Germline V lookup: CDR1 SGHTA, CDR2 FQGNSA. V lost 4 bases and J lost 2, with 13 bases in between. CDR3 sequence: CASSWRQPHTDTQYF. The CDR3 region has the DNA TGTGCCAGCAGCTGGAGACAGCCGCACACAGATACGCAGTATTTT.

The V and J genes are TRBV11-2 and TRBJ1-4; no clear D. The V gene's germline CDR1 is SGHAT and CDR2 FQNNGV. This CDR3 is 17 amino acids long. The V end lost 4 bases, the J end lost 4 bases, and 19 bases lay between the germline ends. CDR3 in DNA: TGTGCCAGCAGCTCCGCCCCCATCGGAAGCCTTAATGAAAAACTGTTTTTT. This codes for CASSSAPIGSLNEKLFF.

The table lists this clone with a count of one. Other nucleotide sequences from this sample produce the same CDR3. As DNA, the CDR3 is TGTGCCAGCAGCTTAACAGTAGGAAATGAGCAGTTCTTC. This encodes CASSLTVGNEQFF. The V and J genes are TRBV11-2 and TRBJ2-1; D is unresolved. Germline assignment: CDR1 SGHAT and CDR2 FQNNGV. The V end lost 2 bases, the J end lost 7 bases, and 9 bases lay between the germline ends. The CDR3 has 13 residues.

The J gene is TRBJ1-1, the V gene TRBV7-8, with TRBD1 matching 8 bases. This CDR3 spans 13 amino acids. Germline CDR1 SGHVS, CDR2 FQNEAQ. V shed 5 bases and J 4 bases; nucleotides not matched to a gene: 3. CDR3 nucleotide sequence: TGTGCCAGCAGCCGAGACAGGGGCACTGAAGCTTTCTTT. Translating gives CASSRDRGTEAFF. Using reference TRBV7-8 and TRBJ1-1 for the parts outside the CDR3, the full variable domain is GAGVSQSPRYKVAKRGQDVALRCDPISGHVSLFWYQQALGQGPEFLTYFQNEAQLDKSGLPSDRFFAERPEGSVSTLKIQRTQQEDSAVYLCASSRDRGTEAFFGQGTRLTVV.

This chain joins TRBV10-3 and TRBJ1-4; TRBD1 aligns across 9 bases. V lost 6 bases and J lost 8; bases outside the gene matches: 4. The CDR3 covers 13 residues. CDR1 is ENHRY, CDR2 SYGVKD, per germline. CDR3 nucleotide sequence: TGTGCCATCAGCCGGGGACAGGGCGAAAAACTGTTTTTT. It yields the protein CAISRGQGEKLFF.

The chain combines TRBV29-1 with TRBJ2-2, with D perhaps matching TRBD2 (5 bases). Germline CDR1 SQVTM, CDR2 ANQGSEA. The CDR3 totals 14 residues. The ends were cut back, 4 bases at V and 4 bases at J, with 13 bases in the middle. The CDR3 bases are TGCAGCGTTGGGGGTACGAGGGCCACCGGGGAGCTGTTTTTT. Translating gives CSVGGTRATGELFF.

The DNA for the CDR3 is TGTGCCAGCAGCTTGGAGAATAGCGGGATCGGCTCCTACAATGAGCAGTTCTTC. Protein sequence: CASSLENSGIGSYNEQFF. The chain uses TRBV5-5 and TRBJ2-1; 8 bases are shared with TRBD2. Germline-derived CDR1 and CDR2 are SGHKS and YYEKEE (reference sequence). The CDR3 consists of 18 residues. The trim removed 0 bases at V and 0 bases at J, leaving 8 bases unmatched.

This clone was seen only once. The V and J genes are TRBV6-5 and TRBJ2-7; TRBD2 matches 11 bases. This CDR3 contains 14 residues. The junction had 4 bases not matched to a gene; V was cut back by 7 bases and J by 2 bases. CDR1 and CDR2 from the germline V gene are MNHEY and SVGAGI. The CDR3 is CASTGTSGPYEQYF. For the CDR3, the DNA is TGTGCCAGCACCGGGACTAGCGGCCCCTACGAGCAGTACTTC.

This clone was observed once. This chain uses TRBV18 with TRBJ2-5; D is ambiguous. V was pared by 1 base and J by 8 bases, with 8 bases between. The CDR3 is 12 residues long. CDR1 is KGHSH, CDR2 LQKENI, per germline. CDR3 protein: CASSPREGTQYF. DNA for the CDR3: TGTGCCAGCTCACCACGAGAAGGAACCCAGTACTTC.

The chain carries TRBV2 and TRBJ2-1; 7 nucleotides align to TRBD1. Germline loops: CDR1 SNHLY, CDR2 FYNNEI. Trimming cost V 3 bases and J 3 bases; bases outside gene matches: 5. CDR3 length: 15 amino acids. This chain's CDR3 is CASSDGTEDYNEQFF. For the CDR3, the DNA is TGTGCCAGCAGTGACGGGACAGAAGACTACAATGAGCAGTTCTTC.